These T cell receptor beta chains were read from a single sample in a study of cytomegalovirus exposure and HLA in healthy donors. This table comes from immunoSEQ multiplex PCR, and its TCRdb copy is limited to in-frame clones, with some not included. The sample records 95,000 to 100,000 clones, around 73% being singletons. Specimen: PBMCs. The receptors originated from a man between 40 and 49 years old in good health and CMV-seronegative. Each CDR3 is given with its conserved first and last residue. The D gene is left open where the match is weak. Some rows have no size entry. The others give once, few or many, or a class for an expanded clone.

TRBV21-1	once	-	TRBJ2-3	TGTGCCAGCAGCAAAGCGCAGGTGGGTCACACAGATACGCAGTATTTT	CASSKAQVGHTDTQYF
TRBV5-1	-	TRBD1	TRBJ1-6	TGCGCCAGCAGCTACGGGACAGGGGGCCTTTCACCCCTCCACTTT	CASSYGTGGLSPLHF
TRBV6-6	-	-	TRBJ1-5	TGTGCCAGCGGACTTAATCAGCCCCAGCATTTT	CASGLNQPQHF
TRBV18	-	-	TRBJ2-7	TGTGCCAGCTCACCACCCATTTTAGGCGGTACCTACGAGCAGTACTTC	CASSPPILGGTYEQYF
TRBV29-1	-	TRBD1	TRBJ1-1	TGCAGCGCCTCGACAGGGAGAGCTACTGAAGCTTTCTTT	CSASTGRATEAFF
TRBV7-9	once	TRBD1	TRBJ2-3	TGTTCCAGCAGCTTAGTTGGCCGACAGGGGGGCACAGATACGCAGTATTTT	CSSSLVGRQGGTDTQYF
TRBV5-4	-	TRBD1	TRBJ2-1	TGTGCCAGCAGCCCCCAAACAGGGGCCTACAATGAGCAGTTCTTC	CASSPQTGAYNEQFF
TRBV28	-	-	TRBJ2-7	TGTGCCAGCAGTTTTCCCCGAAGTGCGGGGCGAACCTACGAGCAGTACTTC	CASSFPRSAGRTYEQYF
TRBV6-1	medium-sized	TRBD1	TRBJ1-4	TGTGCCAGCAGTGAAGGACAGGGGGCTGAAAAACTGTTTTTT	CASSEGQGAEKLFF
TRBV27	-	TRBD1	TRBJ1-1	TGTGCCAGCAGTTCCCGACAGGGGGCGGTCACTGAAGCTTTCTTT	CASSSRQGAVTEAFF
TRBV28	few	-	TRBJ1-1	TGTGCCAGCACCCAGACAGGGAACACTGAAGCTTTCTTT	CASTQTGNTEAFF
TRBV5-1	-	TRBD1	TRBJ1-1	TGCGCCAGCAGCCATCGACAGGGTTCAGTCATGAACACTGAAGCTTTCTTT	CASSHRQGSVMNTEAFF
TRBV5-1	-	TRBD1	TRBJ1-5	TGCGCCAGCAGCTTGGGGACAGGGAATCAGCCCCAGCATTTT	CASSLGTGNQPQHF
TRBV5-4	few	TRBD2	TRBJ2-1	TGTGCCAGCAGGACCCAGCGGGGAGCCTACAATGAGCAGTTCTTC	CASRTQRGAYNEQFF
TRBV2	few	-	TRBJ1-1	TGTGCCAGCTTTATGACAGGAGCCACTGAAGCTTTCTTT	CASFMTGATEAFF
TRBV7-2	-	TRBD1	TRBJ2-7	TGTGCCAGCAGCTCAACACAGGGGTACGAGCAGTACTTC	CASSSTQGYEQYF
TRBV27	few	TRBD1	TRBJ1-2	TGTGCCAGCAGTGGGTCAGGGGGACACTATGGCTACACCTTC	CASSGSGGHYGYTF
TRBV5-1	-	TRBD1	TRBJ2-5	TGCGCCAGCAGCCCAGGGGGACCGTGGGAGACCCAGTACTTC	CASSPGGPWETQYF
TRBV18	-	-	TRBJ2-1	TGTGCCAGCTCACCTGAGGTCAACTCCTACAATGAGCAGTTCTTC	CASSPEVNSYNEQFF
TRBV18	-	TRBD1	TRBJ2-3	TGTGCCAGCTCACCCCTCCCGGGACAGATTACAGATACGCAGTATTTT	CASSPLPGQITDTQYF
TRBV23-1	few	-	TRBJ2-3	TGCGCCAGCAGCCGGACACCTAGCACAGATACGCAGTATTTT	CASSRTPSTDTQYF
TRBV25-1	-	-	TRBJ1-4	TGTGCCAGCAGTGGGCAGCGGACCGCTAATGAAAAACTGTTTTTT	CASSGQRTANEKLFF
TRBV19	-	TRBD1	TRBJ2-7	TGTGCCAGTAGCACGACAGGGGGCCCTTTGGAGCAGTACTTC	CASSTTGGPLEQYF
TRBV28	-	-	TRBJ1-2	TGTGCCAGCAGTGGAGGACAGAACTATGGCTACACCTTC	CASSGGQNYGYTF
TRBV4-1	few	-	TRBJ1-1	TGCGCCAGCAGCCAAGGTAGGGACATCGTAGACACTGAAGCTTTCTTT	CASSQGRDIVDTEAFF
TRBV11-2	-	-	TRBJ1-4	TGTGCCAGCAGCTTAGGGCGGGGGAGAAAACTGTTTTTT	CASSLGRGRKLFF
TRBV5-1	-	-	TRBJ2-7	TGCGCCAGCAGCTATGCCGGCGGGTTGAGCTCCTACGAGCAGTACTTC	CASSYAGGLSSYEQYF
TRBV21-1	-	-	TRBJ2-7	TGTGCCAGCAGCAAAGAAGGGGGTCCCTACGAGCAGTACTTC	CASSKEGGPYEQYF
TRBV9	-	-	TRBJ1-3	TGTGCCAGCAGCGGGCCTGGACTCAACTCTGGAAACACCATATATTTT	CASSGPGLNSGNTIYF
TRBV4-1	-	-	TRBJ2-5	TGCGCCAGCAGCCAAGGGGGCGAGGCACCGGCAGAGACCCAGTACTTC	CASSQGGEAPAETQYF
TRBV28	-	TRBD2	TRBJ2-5	TGTGCCAGCAGTCCTATAGCGGGAGGGGCAGAGACCCAGTACTTC	CASSPIAGGAETQYF
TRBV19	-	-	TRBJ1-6	TGTGCCAGTAGTATTTCCAGCTCCTATAATTCACCCCTCCACTTT	CASSISSSYNSPLHF
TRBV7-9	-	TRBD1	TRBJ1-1	TGTGCCAGCAGGGCCAGGGGGCAAACTGAAGCTTTCTTT	CASRARGQTEAFF
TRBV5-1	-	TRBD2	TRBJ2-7	TGCGCCAGCAGCTTGGCTCTGGGACTAGCGGGAGACTACGAGCAGTACTTC	CASSLALGLAGDYEQYF
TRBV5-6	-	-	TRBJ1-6	TGTGCCAGCAGCCCCATACCGACTACATCGATTTCACCCCTCCACTTT	CASSPIPTTSISPLHF
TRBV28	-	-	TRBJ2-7	TGTGCCAGCAGTTTATCTCAGAGGGCGTCCTACGAGCAGTACTTC	CASSLSQRASYEQYF
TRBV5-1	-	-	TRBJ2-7	TGCGCCAGCAGCTTGGCGTGGCAGGGAGGATACGAGCAGTACTTC	CASSLAWQGGYEQYF
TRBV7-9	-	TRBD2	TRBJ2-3	TGTGCCAGCAGCCGCATTGGGACTAGCGGGATCACAGATACGCAGTATTTT	CASSRIGTSGITDTQYF
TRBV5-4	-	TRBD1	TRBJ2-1	TGTGCCAGCAGGTTGGACAGGATGGGTGAGCAGTTCTTC	CASRLDRMGEQFF
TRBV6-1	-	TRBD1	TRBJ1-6	TGTGCCAGCAGTGCGGTAGTGGGACAGGGTGATTCACCCCTCCACTTT	CASSAVVGQGDSPLHF
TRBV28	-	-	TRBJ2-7	TGTGCCAGCAGTTTAGAGCTAGGAGCCTACGAGCAGTACTTC	CASSLELGAYEQYF
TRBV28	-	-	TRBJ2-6	TGTGCCAGCAGTTCAGGGGCTGGGGCCAACGTCCTGACTTTC	CASSSGAGANVLTF
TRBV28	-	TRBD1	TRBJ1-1	TGTGCCAGCAGTCTAGGGACAGTATCCATCAACACTGAAGCTTTCTTT	CASSLGTVSINTEAFF
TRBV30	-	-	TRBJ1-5	TGTGCCTGGAGCTTATTCGGGATTTTTAATAGCAATCAGCCCCAGCATTTT	CAWSLFGIFNSNQPQHF
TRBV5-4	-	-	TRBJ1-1	TGTGCCAGCAGGATGTTTTCACGGGGTCCCAACGGAGAAGCTTTCTTT	CASRMFSRGPNGEAFF
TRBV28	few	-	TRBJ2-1	TGTGCCAGCAGTTACTCAAAGCTAGACGTAAATGAGCAGTTCTTC	CASSYSKLDVNEQFF
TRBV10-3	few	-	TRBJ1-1	TGTGCCATCAGTGAGGGGGCGAACACTGAAGCTTTCTTT	CAISEGANTEAFF
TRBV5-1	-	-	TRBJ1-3	TGCGCCAGCAGCTTGGCTACAGCTGGAAACACCATATATTTT	CASSLATAGNTIYF
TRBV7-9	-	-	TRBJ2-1	TGTGCCAGCAGCCCCCCGGGATACAATGAGCAGTTCTTC	CASSPPGYNEQFF
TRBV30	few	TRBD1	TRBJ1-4	TGTGCCTGGAGTGATACAGGGGGGCGGAATGAAAAACTGTTTTTT	CAWSDTGGRNEKLFF
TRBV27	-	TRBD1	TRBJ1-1	TGTGCCAGCAGTCCAACAGGGGACACTGAAGCTTTCTTT	CASSPTGDTEAFF
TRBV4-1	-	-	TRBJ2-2	TGCGCCAGCAGCCAACCCCGCAGGGGAACCGGGGAGCTGTTTTTT	CASSQPRRGTGELFF
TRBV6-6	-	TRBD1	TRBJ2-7	TGTGCCAGCACGCTGAGGGGGCAGGGGTACGAGCAGTACTTC	CASTLRGQGYEQYF